The 26 T cell receptor beta chains listed next were all sequenced from one sample in a study of chemoradiotherapy in HPV16-positive cancers. Clones were sequenced by immunoSEQ multiplex PCR, and TCRdb holds only the in-frame ones, with some missing. The data contain over 20,000 clones, roughly 87% of them singletons. Here the sequenced sample was blood, taken from a patient who underwent chemoradiotherapy. The receptors come from a human donor with HPV-associated anogenital cancer.

The V and J genes are TRBV18 and TRBJ2-7, with D maybe TRBD2 (5 bases). CDR3 size: 14 residues. V was pared by 0 bases and J by 4 bases, with 10 bases between. Germline V gene sequence: CDR1 KGHSH, CDR2 LQKENI. The CDR3 region has the DNA TGTGCCAGCTCACCACCGTCGGGGTGGTACGAGCAGTACTTC. Its protein is CASSPPSGWYEQYF.

The chain couples TRBV19 to TRBJ2-2; the D is unclear. The CDR3 sequence is 17 residues long. The V and J ends lost 5 bases and 0 bases respectively, with 16 bases between them. The germline V gene has CDR1 LNHDA and CDR2 SQIVND (reference sequence). The CDR3 DNA reads as TGTGCCAGTAGTTTCCGAGGACGAGGATCGAACACCGGGGAGCTGTTTTTT. Protein: CASSFRGRGSNTGELFF.

This chain joins TRBV7-9 and TRBJ1-2; 9 bases agree with TRBD1. The CDR3 spans 15 residues. The V gene's germline CDR1 is SEHNR and CDR2 FQNEAQ (reference sequence). Germline trimming cut 2 bases from V and 3 bases from J; bases unmatched to any gene: 4. CDR3: CASSLMGQGDYGYTF. CDR3 sequence (DNA): TGTGCCAGCAGCTTAATGGGACAGGGCGACTATGGCTACACCTTC.

This chain joins TRBV6-6 and TRBJ1-3; D is ambiguous. Deletions cut 4 bases from V and 1 base from J, with 8 bases between. Germline V gene data show CDR1 as MNHNY and CDR2 as SVGAGI (reference sequence). The CDR3 extends over 14 amino acids. The CDR3 protein is CASSFGGSGNTIYF. DNA for the CDR3: TGTGCCAGCAGTTTCGGAGGTTCTGGAAACACCATATATTTT.

The V call is TRBV29-1, the J call TRBJ1-3; D is undetermined. The V gene's germline CDR1 is SQVTM and CDR2 ANQGSEA. V shed 6 bases and J shed 4 bases, with 10 bases lying between them. The length of the CDR3 is 12 residues. In DNA form, the CDR3 reads TGCAGCGTGCGCCCAGAGGGAAACACCATATATTTT. Protein: CSVRPEGNTIYF.

This clone was counted a single time. J is TRBJ1-2 and V is TRBV6-1, with D tentatively TRBD1 (5 bases). The CDR3 totals 17 residues. Per germline, CDR1 MNHNS and CDR2 SASEGT. V was clipped by 3 bases and J by 5 bases, with 22 bases between them. CDR3 in amino acids: CASSEALRSQGPYGYTF. CDR3 nucleotides: TGTGCCAGCAGTGAGGCCCTTCGGTCTCAGGGACCATATGGCTACACCTTC.

The genes are TRBV9 and TRBJ2-2; 7 nucleotides agree with TRBD1. CDR3 size: 16 residues. Germline CDR1 and CDR2: SGDLS and YYNGEE. J was trimmed by 0 bases and V by 0 bases; bases with no gene match: 2. The CDR3 region has the DNA TGTGCCAGCAGCGTAGGGACAGGAACGAACACCGGGGAGCTGTTTTTT. Its translation: CASSVGTGTNTGELFF.

V and J are TRBV4-2 and TRBJ1-6, with 12 bases aligning to TRBD1. After removal of 2 bases from V and 9 bases from J, the junction contained 5 bases not matched to a gene. CDR1 is LGHNA, CDR2 YNFKEQ, per germline. The CDR3 contains 16 residues. CDR3 coding DNA: TGTGCCAGCAGCCAACTGGGACAGGGGGCGGGTTCACCCCTCCACTTT. Its protein is CASSQLGQGAGSPLHF.

The chain employs TRBV29-1 and TRBJ1-1; D remains unclear. This CDR3 has 15 amino acids. V lost 4 bases and J 1 base, leaving 16 bases between the germline ends. Germline CDR1 reads SQVTM; CDR2 reads ANQGSEA. CDR3 coding DNA: TGCAGCGTTGCGTTCCGGTGGACGGAGAACACTGAAGCTTTCTTT. Translation: CSVAFRWTENTEAFF.

The chain links TRBV4-3 to TRBJ2-2; D may be TRBD1 (5 bases). Trimming left V 0 bases short and J 5 bases short, with 19 bases between. CDR1 and CDR2 from the germline V gene are LGHNA and YSLEER. The CDR3 runs to 18 residues. For the CDR3, the DNA is TGCGCCAGCAGCCAAGATCCCCGACCAGGGAAGAGGACCGGGGAGCTGTTTTTT. This codes for CASSQDPRPGKRTGELFF.

The chain combines TRBV7-9 with TRBJ2-7; D is uncertain. The CDR3 has 11 residues. V lost 3 bases and J 5 bases, leaving 5 bases between the germline ends. Germline CDR1 SEHNR, CDR2 FQNEAQ (reference sequence). The chain's CDR3 is CASSFRDEQYF. Written as DNA, the CDR3 is TGTGCCAGCAGCTTCCGGGACGAGCAGTACTTC.

A few counts support this clone. V gene TRBV7-8 combines with J gene TRBJ2-7; D tentatively reads TRBD1 or TRBD2 (6 bases each). Germline CDR1 SGHVS, CDR2 FQNEAQ. The CDR3 is 16 amino acids. Trimming shortened V by 4 bases and J by 0 bases, and 16 bases separated the two germline ends. CDR3 sequence reads: CASSSGGGLYSYEQYF. Written as DNA, the CDR3 is TGTGCCAGCAGCTCCGGAGGGGGACTCTACTCCTACGAGCAGTACTTC.

The CDR3 protein is CASRDAGTSGIPSSYNEQFF. The CDR3 DNA sequence: TGTGCCAGCAGGGATGCCGGGACTAGCGGGATCCCAAGCTCCTACAATGAGCAGTTCTTC. The chain joins TRBV7-3 to TRBJ2-1; TRBD2 agrees at 13 bases. CDR3 length equals 20 residues. The ends lost 6 bases at V and 0 bases at J; junction bases unmatched: 14. The germline CDR1 and CDR2 sequences are SGHTA and FQGTGA.

The chain couples TRBV5-1 to TRBJ2-3; 11 positions match TRBD2. CDR3 length: 16 residues. CDR1 SGHRS and CDR2 YFSETQ come from the germline V gene. Trimming at V came to 4 bases and at J to 4 bases, leaving 8 bases not matched to a gene. The CDR3 region has the DNA TGCGCCAGCAGCGGTACTAGCGGGAGTGTCTCAGATACGCAGTATTTT. This encodes CASSGTSGSVSDTQYF.

The J gene is TRBJ1-1, the V gene TRBV5-1; maybe TRBD1 (5 bases). The V gene lost 4 bases and the J gene lost 2 bases, with 18 bases spanning the gap. Germline V gene sequence: CDR1 SGHRS, CDR2 YFSETQ. The CDR3 is 16 residues long. This CDR3 reads CASSPGIGGGNTEAFF. CDR3 sequence (DNA): TGCGCCAGCAGCCCGGGGATCGGGGGTGGTAACACTGAAGCTTTCTTT.

The chain is built from TRBV30 and TRBJ2-7; the D gene could be TRBD1 or TRBD2 (5 bases each). V dropped 7 bases and J dropped 4 bases, with 14 bases sitting between them. The CDR3 runs 12 residues. Germline V gene lookup returns CDR1 GTSNPN and CDR2 SVGIG (reference sequence). The CDR3 DNA sequence: TGTGCCTCTGGGGCAGGACTGTACGAGCAGTACTTC. It specifies CASGAGLYEQYF.

CDR3 sequence reads: CASSWTGSNSPLHF. The CDR3 DNA follows: TGTGCCAGCAGCTGGACAGGCAGTAATTCACCCCTCCACTTT. This chain uses TRBV7-8 with TRBJ1-6; 7 bases are shared with TRBD1. Germline lookup yields CDR1 SGHVS and CDR2 FQNEAQ. V shed 4 bases and J 6 bases; nucleotides not matched to a gene: 3. This CDR3 is 14 amino acids long.

This chain connects TRBV7-9 to TRBJ2-7; D is perhaps TRBD2 (6 bases). Germline V gene lookup returns CDR1 SEHNR and CDR2 FQNEAQ (reference sequence). Trimming pared 5 bases from V and 4 bases from J, leaving 18 bases between. CDR3 size: 15 residues. CDR3 sequence reads: CASSIQGEAAYEQYF. The CDR3 DNA follows: TGTGCCAGCAGCATTCAAGGGGAGGCAGCTTACGAGCAGTACTTC.

The rearrangement links TRBV6-6 to TRBJ2-3; 9 bases match TRBD2. Germline lookup yields CDR1 MNHNY and CDR2 SVGAGI (reference sequence). With V trimmed by 4 bases and J by 0 bases, 5 bases remained unmatched. The CDR3 totals 16 residues. CDR3 region: CASSFTSGSSTDTQYF. The CDR3 bases are TGTGCCAGCAGTTTTACTAGCGGGTCCAGCACAGATACGCAGTATTTT.

This clone came up once. The CDR3 coding sequence is TGTGCCAGCAGCCCCGCCGACGGGACTGGCTACACCTTC. Translation gives CASSPADGTGYTF. The rearrangement links TRBV7-9 to TRBJ1-2; D possibly corresponds to TRBD1 (5 bases). The CDR3 is 13 residues long. The V gene's germline CDR1 is SEHNR and CDR2 FQNEAQ (reference sequence). V dropped 5 bases and J dropped 7 bases, with 14 bases sitting between them.

The chain carries TRBV7-2 and TRBJ1-4; TRBD1 is a possible D gene (5 bases). Trimming shortened V by 2 bases and J by 2 bases, and 9 bases separated the two germline ends. Germline-derived CDR1 and CDR2 are SGHTA and FQGNSA. This CDR3 has 15 residues. The CDR3: CASSLKGATNEKLFF. The CDR3 DNA is TGTGCCAGCAGCTTAAAAGGGGCTACTAATGAAAAACTGTTTTTT. The full variable domain, its missing parts supplied by reference TRBV7-2 and TRBJ1-4, is GAGVSQSPSNKVTEKGKDVELRCDPISGHTALYWYRQSLGQGLEFLIYFQGNSAPDKSGLPSDRFSAERTGGSVSTLTIQRTQQEDSAVYLCASSLKGATNEKLFFGSGTQLSVL.

The chain couples TRBV12-5 to TRBJ2-7, with TRBD1 identical over 9 bases. Germline CDR1 LGHNT, CDR2 FRNRAP. The V segment lost 0 bases and the J segment 0 bases; nucleotides outside the gene matches: 18. CDR3 length: 21 residues. The CDR3 protein is CASGLVVAVLGTGKSSYEQYF. The CDR3 nucleotides read TGTGCTAGTGGTTTGGTGGTGGCCGTTCTCGGGACAGGGAAGTCCTCCTACGAGCAGTACTTC.

This clone was recorded once. This sequence joins TRBV6-1 and TRBJ1-1; the D is unclear. The germline V and J ends were trimmed by 0 bases and 5 bases, with 7 bases remaining between them. The CDR3 is made up of 13 amino acids. The germline V gene has CDR1 MNHNS and CDR2 SASEGT. This CDR3 is CASSEAAWTEAFF. As DNA, the CDR3 is TGTGCCAGCAGTGAAGCGGCGTGGACTGAAGCTTTCTTT.

CDR3 nucleotides: TGTGCCAGCAGCCAAGACCAGGGCTCCTACGAGCAGTACTTC. It encodes CASSQDQGSYEQYF. The chain recombines TRBV4-2 with TRBJ2-7, with D maybe TRBD1 (5 bases). This CDR3 has 14 residues. Germline V CDR1 and CDR2: LGHNA, YNFKEQ. Trimming shortened V by 0 bases and J by 0 bases, and 6 bases separated the two germline ends.

V gene TRBV4-1 combines with J gene TRBJ1-2; D is ambiguous. Germline CDR1 MGHRA, CDR2 YSYEKL. V dropped 5 bases and J dropped 0 bases, with 13 bases sitting between them. This CDR3 spans 15 amino acids. This chain's CDR3 is CASSARRPPNYGYTF. The DNA of the CDR3 is TGCGCCAGCAGCGCTAGAAGGCCTCCTAACTATGGCTACACCTTC.

This rearrangement joins TRBV5-6 to TRBJ1-1, with D possibly being TRBD1 (5 bases). The germline V gene encodes CDR1 SGHDT and CDR2 YYEEEE. Trimming cost V 0 bases and J 2 bases, with 8 bases left between them. The CDR3 length is 14 residues. The CDR3 region has the DNA TGTGCCAGCAGCTTGGCGCAGGGTAACACTGAAGCTTTCTTT. It is translated as CASSLAQGNTEAFF.